A selection of T cell receptor beta chains follows, all from one sample in a study of PD-1 blockade in classical Hodgkin lymphoma. TCRdb's table, derived via immunoSEQ multiplex PCR, lists solely in-frame clones and lacks some. The sample yields 20,000 to 30,000 clones, 88% seen once. This specimen consisted of peripheral blood mononuclear cells (PBMCs), obtained before the fourth cycle of nivolumab. The receptors were sampled from a human donor with classical Hodgkin lymphoma. The CDR3 runs from the conserved cysteine through the conserved F or W. The D gene is left open where the match is weak. A clone size is listed for some rows: how often the clone was seen (once, few, many), or a class if it is expanded.

clone size: NA
D gene: NA
V gene: TRBV5-1
J gene: TRBJ2-5
CDR3 DNA: TGCGCCAGCAGTTATGGGGCAGGAGAGACCCAGTACTTC
CDR3 protein: CASSYGAGETQYF

clone size: NA
D gene: NA
V gene: TRBV27
J gene: TRBJ2-1
CDR3 DNA: TGTGCCAGCAGTGACGGGGCAGGCTTTCCAAGGGGTGAGCAGTTCTTC
CDR3 protein: CASSDGAGFPRGEQFF

clone size: NA
D gene: TRBD2
V gene: TRBV7-3
J gene: TRBJ2-1
CDR3 DNA: TGTGCCAGCAGATTGAGCGGGGGGTGGAATGAGCAGTTCTTC
CDR3 protein: CASRLSGGWNEQFF

clone size: NA
D gene: TRBD1
V gene: TRBV4-1
J gene: TRBJ1-4
CDR3 DNA: TGCGCCAGCAGCCAAGGGCTAGCGACAGGGGACGATGAAAAACTGTTTTTT
CDR3 protein: CASSQGLATGDDEKLFF

clone size: NA
D gene: NA
V gene: TRBV6-5
J gene: TRBJ1-3
CDR3 DNA: TGTGCCAGCAGTTATAAAGAGGGAAACACCATATATTTT
CDR3 protein: CASSYKEGNTIYF

clone size: NA
D gene: TRBD1
V gene: TRBV2
J gene: TRBJ1-2
CDR3 DNA: TGTGCCAGCAGCGGGACAGGTACTAACTATGGCTACACCTTC
CDR3 protein: CASSGTGTNYGYTF

clone size: NA
D gene: TRBD1
V gene: TRBV2
J gene: TRBJ2-5
CDR3 DNA: TGTGCCAGCAGTCTAGGACAGGGGGGTGACCAAGAGACCCAGTACTTC
CDR3 protein: CASSLGQGGDQETQYF

clone size: NA
D gene: NA
V gene: TRBV7-9
J gene: TRBJ2-1
CDR3 DNA: TGTGCCAGCAGCTTAGCTGATCTCTCCTACAATGAGCAGTTCTTC
CDR3 protein: CASSLADLSYNEQFF

clone size: NA
D gene: TRBD1
V gene: TRBV29-1
J gene: TRBJ2-7
CDR3 DNA: TGCAGCGTAAAGGGGGGACAGGGGGCCTACGAGCAGTACTTC
CDR3 protein: CSVKGGQGAYEQYF

clone size: NA
D gene: NA
V gene: TRBV10-1
J gene: TRBJ1-6
CDR3 DNA: TGCGCCAGCAGTGCACCCGTCTTT
CDR3 protein: CASSAPVF

clone size: NA
D gene: TRBD1
V gene: TRBV5-1
J gene: TRBJ2-7
CDR3 DNA: TGCGCCAGCAGCTTAAGAAGTGGACAGGGGGGTTACGAGCAGTACTTC
CDR3 protein: CASSLRSGQGGYEQYF

clone size: NA
D gene: NA
V gene: TRBV18
J gene: TRBJ2-5
CDR3 DNA: TGTGCCAGCTCACCACAGGGTAGCCGGGAGACCCAGTACTTC
CDR3 protein: CASSPQGSRETQYF

clone size: few
D gene: NA
V gene: TRBV6-5
J gene: TRBJ1-6
CDR3 DNA: TGTGCCAGCAGTCCTCTGGTGGGAGGTTCTTCACCCCTCCACTTT
CDR3 protein: CASSPLVGGSSPLHF

clone size: NA
D gene: NA
V gene: TRBV4-1
J gene: TRBJ2-3
CDR3 DNA: TGCGCCAGCAGCCTATTGGCAGATACGCAGTATTTT
CDR3 protein: CASSLLADTQYF

clone size: NA
D gene: NA
V gene: TRBV6-5
J gene: TRBJ1-2
CDR3 DNA: TGTGCCAGCAGTCCGAGTTCGGGCTATGGCTACACCTTC
CDR3 protein: CASSPSSGYGYTF

clone size: NA
D gene: TRBD1
V gene: TRBV6-5
J gene: TRBJ1-5
CDR3 DNA: TGTGCCAGCAGTTCGGACAGGGCGCTGGGTCATCAGCCCCAGCATTTT
CDR3 protein: CASSSDRALGHQPQHF

clone size: NA
D gene: NA
V gene: TRBV9
J gene: TRBJ2-7
CDR3 DNA: TGTGCCAGCAGCGTACAGACACCGGGGGAGCAGTACTTC
CDR3 protein: CASSVQTPGEQYF

clone size: NA
D gene: TRBD1
V gene: TRBV7-9
J gene: TRBJ2-7
CDR3 DNA: TGTGCCAGCAGCCAGGGACAGGGTCTGGGCGAGCAGTACTTC
CDR3 protein: CASSQGQGLGEQYF

clone size: NA
D gene: NA
V gene: TRBV5-1
J gene: TRBJ2-5
CDR3 DNA: TGCGCCAGCAGCTTGGCACAAGAGACCCAGTACTTC
CDR3 protein: CASSLAQETQYF

clone size: NA
D gene: TRBD2
V gene: TRBV18
J gene: TRBJ2-3
CDR3 DNA: TGTGCCAGCTCACCACGGACTAGCGGGGGTTTTGATACGCAGTATTTT
CDR3 protein: CASSPRTSGGFDTQYF

clone size: few
D gene: TRBD2
V gene: TRBV6-5
J gene: TRBJ2-5
CDR3 DNA: TGTGCCAGCAGTTACTCGGTTACTAGCGGGGGCGAGACCCAGTACTTC
CDR3 protein: CASSYSVTSGGETQYF

clone size: NA
D gene: NA
V gene: TRBV6-6
J gene: TRBJ2-3
CDR3 DNA: TGTGCCAGCAGTTACTCCCGCGATCTTAGCACAGATACGCAGTATTTT
CDR3 protein: CASSYSRDLSTDTQYF

clone size: NA
D gene: TRBD2
V gene: TRBV11-3
J gene: TRBJ2-3
CDR3 DNA: TGTGCCAGCAGCACCGGGACTAGCGGGGGGGCCTGGGATACGCAGTATTTT
CDR3 protein: CASSTGTSGGAWDTQYF

clone size: NA
D gene: NA
V gene: TRBV5-6
J gene: TRBJ2-7
CDR3 DNA: TGTGCCAGCAGCTTTTCCGACTACGAGCAGTACTTC
CDR3 protein: CASSFSDYEQYF

clone size: NA
D gene: TRBD2
V gene: TRBV5-1
J gene: TRBJ2-7
CDR3 DNA: TGCGCCAGCAGCTTAACTCTAGCGGGAGGCCCCTACGAGCAGTACTTC
CDR3 protein: CASSLTLAGGPYEQYF

clone size: NA
D gene: TRBD2
V gene: TRBV7-6
J gene: TRBJ2-7
CDR3 DNA: TGTGCCAGCAGCTTATTGTTTGGGCTAGCGGGGGGCTACGAGCAGTACTTC
CDR3 protein: CASSLLFGLAGGYEQYF

clone size: few
D gene: TRBD2
V gene: TRBV7-2
J gene: TRBJ2-1
CDR3 DNA: TGTGCCAGCAGCTTAGTTGCGGGGGGCGTTGGTGAGCAGTTCTTC
CDR3 protein: CASSLVAGGVGEQFF

clone size: NA
D gene: NA
V gene: TRBV12-5
J gene: TRBJ2-7
CDR3 DNA: TGTGCTAGTGGTTTGGGCCGGGCGTACGAGCAGTACTTC
CDR3 protein: CASGLGRAYEQYF

clone size: NA
D gene: NA
V gene: TRBV11-2
J gene: TRBJ2-5
CDR3 DNA: TGTGCCAGCAGCTTAGCGGCAGGGTACCAAGAGACCCAGTACTTC
CDR3 protein: CASSLAAGYQETQYF

clone size: NA
D gene: NA
V gene: TRBV7-6
J gene: TRBJ2-3
CDR3 DNA: TGTGCCAGCAGCTTAGATGATGTCACAGATACGCAGTATTTT
CDR3 protein: CASSLDDVTDTQYF

clone size: NA
D gene: TRBD2
V gene: TRBV7-7
J gene: TRBJ2-5
CDR3 DNA: TGTGCCAGCAGCCCGGGACTAGCGGGGGGGGAGACCCAGTACTTC
CDR3 protein: CASSPGLAGGETQYF

clone size: NA
D gene: TRBD2
V gene: TRBV10-2
J gene: TRBJ2-1
CDR3 DNA: TGCGCCAGCATAAGCGGGACCTACAATGAGCAGTTCTTC
CDR3 protein: CASISGTYNEQFF

clone size: few
D gene: NA
V gene: TRBV6-6
J gene: TRBJ2-2
CDR3 DNA: TGTGCCAGCCGAATCGACAAATCGAACACCGGGGAGCTGTTTTTT
CDR3 protein: CASRIDKSNTGELFF

clone size: NA
D gene: TRBD2
V gene: TRBV6-5
J gene: TRBJ2-7
CDR3 DNA: TGTGCCAGCAGTTACTCAGCGGGGGGCTACGAGCAGTACTTC
CDR3 protein: CASSYSAGGYEQYF

clone size: NA
D gene: NA
V gene: TRBV5-1
J gene: TRBJ2-3
CDR3 DNA: TGCGCCAGCAGCTTGGAGGCAGGGGATATAGATACGCAGTATTTT
CDR3 protein: CASSLEAGDIDTQYF

clone size: NA
D gene: NA
V gene: TRBV9
J gene: TRBJ2-3
CDR3 DNA: TGTGCCAGCAGCCCCACAGATACGCAGTATTTT
CDR3 protein: CASSPTDTQYF

clone size: NA
D gene: NA
V gene: TRBV2
J gene: TRBJ2-1
CDR3 DNA: TGTGCCAGCAGTGAACAACCCCAGGGTGAGCAGTTCTTC
CDR3 protein: CASSEQPQGEQFF

clone size: NA
D gene: TRBD1
V gene: TRBV18
J gene: TRBJ2-7
CDR3 DNA: TGTGCCAGCTCAGGGTCAGGACAGGGAAGCGAGCAGTACTTC
CDR3 protein: CASSGSGQGSEQYF

clone size: NA
D gene: NA
V gene: TRBV6-6
J gene: TRBJ2-7
CDR3 DNA: TGTGCCAGCAGAACGACAGGGAGGAACGAGCAGTACTTC
CDR3 protein: CASRTTGRNEQYF

clone size: NA
D gene: NA
V gene: TRBV6-5
J gene: TRBJ2-1
CDR3 DNA: TGTGCCAGCAGTCGAAGCCGGAGGGATGAGCAGTTCTTC
CDR3 protein: CASSRSRRDEQFF

clone size: NA
D gene: NA
V gene: TRBV19
J gene: TRBJ1-1
CDR3 DNA: TGTGCCAGTAGTATAAAAACGGGGTTTCGAGCTTTCTTT
CDR3 protein: CASSIKTGFRAFF